The 2 T cell receptor beta chains below come from one sample, sequenced in a study of cytomegalovirus exposure and HLA in healthy donors. The PCR made use of 60 Vbeta and 13 Jbeta primers. Profiling relied on immunoSEQ multiplex PCR, and the TCRdb table lists in-frame clones only, not all of them. Of over 150,000 clones listed, 77% are singletons. The sequenced material came from PBMCs. The origin of the receptors is a woman aged 55-70 years in good health and CMV-seropositive.

The count of this clone is one. The V call is TRBV5-1, the J call TRBJ2-1, with TRBD1 matching 10 bases. The V segment lost 4 bases and the J segment 2 bases; nucleotides outside the gene matches: 3. CDR1 and CDR2 from the germline V gene are SGHRS and YFSETQ. The CDR3 is 15 residues long. The CDR3 coding sequence is TGCGCCAGCAGCATAGGACAGGGGGCCTACAATGAGCAGTTCTTC. Encoded protein: CASSIGQGAYNEQFF.

CDR3 sequence: CASSWAGAGNHEQYF. CDR3 sequence (DNA): TGTGCCAGCAGTTGGGCTGGGGCAGGGAATCACGAGCAGTACTTC. V usage is TRBV6-5 and J usage is TRBJ2-7, with D maybe TRBD1 (5 bases). Germline CDR1 and CDR2: MNHEY and SVGAGI. This CDR3 contains 15 residues. V lost 4 bases and J lost 5, with 18 bases in between.